Each of the 23 T cell receptor beta chains below was sequenced from the same sample in a study of blood T cell repertoires in COVID-19. Clones were read by immunoSEQ multiplex PCR, and TCRdb kept only the in-frame ones, dropping some. The data contain about 270,000 clones, more than 80% of them singletons. The material sequenced was PBMCs or T cells enriched from blood (not recorded which). These receptors were collected from a woman in her 30s with acute COVID-19.

This clone was found once. The chain employs TRBV7-2 and TRBJ2-3; 8 bases are shared with TRBD2. The V gene's germline CDR1 is SGHTA and CDR2 FQGNSA. The CDR3 is made up of 14 amino acids. Trimming took 3 bases from V and 3 from J; bases not matched to a gene: 2. The CDR3 DNA follows: TGTGCCAGCAGCTTCGGGACTAGGACAGATACGCAGTATTTT. Translation: CASSFGTRTDTQYF. Full variable domain (rest looked up from reference TRBV7-2 and TRBJ2-3): GAGVSQSPSNKVTEKGKDVELRCDPISGHTALYWYRQSLGQGLEFLIYFQGNSAPDKSGLPSDRFSAERTGGSVSTLTIQRTQQEDSAVYLCASSFGTRTDTQYFGPGTRLTVL.

This chain connects TRBV28 to TRBJ2-4, with 7 bases that match TRBD2. Germline trimming cut 10 bases from V and 9 bases from J; bases unmatched to any gene: 3. The CDR3 sequence is 10 residues long. From germline, CDR1 is MDHEN and CDR2 SYDVKM. CDR3 in amino acids: CATGGTIQYF. As DNA, the CDR3 is TGTGCCACGGGGGGAACCATTCAGTACTTC.

This clone appeared a few times. This rearrangement joins TRBV24-1 to TRBJ2-1; D is unresolved. V was clipped by 0 bases and J by 3 bases, with 5 bases between them. The V gene's germline CDR1 is KGHDR and CDR2 SFDVKD. This CDR3 contains 14 residues. CDR3 loop: CATSDLYGYNEQFF. The CDR3 DNA follows: TGTGCCACCAGTGATTTGTACGGCTACAATGAGCAGTTCTTC.

This clone has just one count. V gene TRBV4-1 combines with J gene TRBJ2-7, with TRBD2 identical over 9 bases. The CDR3 covers 15 residues. CDR1 MGHRA and CDR2 YSYEKL come from the germline V gene. Trimming at V came to 0 bases and at J to 2 bases, leaving 2 bases not matched to a gene. The CDR3 region is CASSQEPSGTYEQYF. The CDR3 nucleotides are TGCGCCAGCAGCCAAGAGCCTAGCGGGACCTACGAGCAGTACTTC.

This CDR3 is CASSAGTATNEKLFF. CDR3 bases: TGTGCCAGCAGTGCCGGGACAGCAACTAATGAAAAACTGTTTTTT. This sequence joins TRBV25-1 and TRBJ1-4; 7 bases match TRBD1. Trimming at V came to 4 bases and at J to 0 bases, leaving 2 bases not matched to a gene. The CDR3 totals 15 residues. Germline CDR1 is MGHDK and CDR2 is SYGVNS.

V is TRBV2 and J is TRBJ2-3; 8 bases map to TRBD1. Per the germline V gene, CDR1 is SNHLY and CDR2 is FYNNEI. CDR3 size: 14 residues. The junction had 7 bases not matched to a gene; V was cut back by 6 bases and J by 5 bases. CDR3 sequence reads: CASRDRAAGDTQYF. In DNA form, the CDR3 reads TGTGCCAGCAGGGACAGGGCCGCCGGAGATACGCAGTATTTT.

The chain carries TRBV7-8 and TRBJ1-4; tentatively, D is TRBD1 (6 bases). The CDR3 runs to 17 residues. Trimming took off 0 bases at V and 7 bases at J, with 18 bases between the two ends. Germline V gene data show CDR1 as SGHVS and CDR2 as FQNEAQ. In DNA, the CDR3 is TGTGCCAGCAGCTTAGCGACGGGGGGGGCTATAGGTGAAAAACTGTTTTTT. It translates to CASSLATGGAIGEKLFF.

V and J are TRBV7-2 and TRBJ2-7; 9 nucleotides agree with TRBD2. With V trimmed by 5 bases and J by 2 bases, 7 bases remained unmatched. Looked up from germline, CDR1 is SGHTA and CDR2 is FQGNSA. The length of the CDR3 is 15 residues. This chain's CDR3 is CASSRGGGATYEQYF. CDR3 DNA: TGTGCCAGCAGCCGCGGGGGGGGCGCTACCTACGAGCAGTACTTC.

The gene calls are TRBV18 and TRBJ2-2; possibly TRBD1 for D (6 bases). Germline lookup yields CDR1 KGHSH and CDR2 LQKENI. V lost 6 bases and J 6 bases, leaving 11 bases between the germline ends. This CDR3 spans 13 amino acids. CDR3 nucleotides: TGTGCCAGCTCGGTAACAGGGCCCGGGGAGCTGTTTTTT. The encoded protein is CASSVTGPGELFF.

The chain carries TRBV4-3 and TRBJ2-3, with TRBD2 as a possible D gene (6 bases). The CDR3 is made up of 14 amino acids. Germline V CDR1 and CDR2: LGHNA, YSLEER. V lost 6 bases and J 3 bases, leaving 13 bases between the germline ends. The CDR3 region is CASRRDSLTDTQYF. The CDR3 DNA reads as TGCGCCAGCAGGCGGGACTCCCTGACAGATACGCAGTATTTT.

The chain carries TRBV14 and TRBJ2-1; 10 positions match TRBD1. Germline V gene sequence: CDR1 SGHDN, CDR2 FVKESK. V dropped 2 bases and J dropped 6; count of bases not matched to a gene: 4. The CDR3 extends over 15 amino acids. CDR3 sequence (DNA): TGTGCCAGCAGCCAAATGACAGGGGGCCTCAATGAGCAGTTCTTC. Protein: CASSQMTGGLNEQFF.

This rearrangement joins TRBV4-3 to TRBJ2-1; weak D call: TRBD1 (6 bases). The germline gives CDR1 LGHNA, CDR2 YSLEER. V was trimmed by 0 bases and J by 2 bases, leaving 8 bases between them. The CDR3 is 15 amino acids. The CDR3 here is CASSQETGTYNEQFF. The CDR3 DNA sequence: TGCGCCAGCAGCCAAGAGACAGGCACCTACAATGAGCAGTTCTTC.

The chain carries TRBV19 and TRBJ2-1, with 7 bases lining up with TRBD2. V was pared by 2 bases and J by 7 bases, with 14 bases of the junction left unmatched. CDR1 and CDR2 (germline): LNHDA, SQIVND (reference sequence). The CDR3 has 17 residues. CDR3 loop: CASSISSASGTPNEQFF. In DNA form, the CDR3 reads TGTGCCAGTAGTATAAGTTCCGCTAGCGGCACGCCGAATGAGCAGTTCTTC.

The chain is built from TRBV7-5 and TRBJ1-5. TRBV7-5 has pseudogene status. The CDR3 sequence is 15 residues long. Here the CDR3 DNA reads TGTGTCAGAAGCTTAGGTGGAGGGCGCAATCAGCCCCAGCATTTT. This sequence encodes CVRSLGGGRNQPQHF.

This CDR3 is CASSVEPVTEAFF. The DNA of the CDR3 is TGTGCCAGCAGCGTAGAACCGGTCACTGAAGCTTTCTTT. The chain is built from TRBV9 and TRBJ1-1; the D is unclear. Trimming took off 0 bases at V and 4 bases at J, with 7 bases between the two ends. Germline-derived CDR1 and CDR2 are SGDLS and YYNGEE. The CDR3 length is 13 residues.

The chain employs TRBV9 and TRBJ1-2; the D is unclear. From germline, CDR1 is SGDLS and CDR2 YYNGEE. This CDR3 is built from 14 residues. V shed 0 bases and J shed 6 bases, with 12 bases lying between them. The CDR3 reads CASSVDMAADGYTF. CDR3 bases: TGTGCCAGCAGCGTAGATATGGCGGCGGATGGCTACACCTTC.

Only one count was recorded for this clone. The chain joins TRBV9 to TRBJ1-4; D is unresolved. CDR3 length: 13 amino acids. Trimming stripped 7 bases from V and 8 bases from J, with 15 bases between. Germline CDR1 and CDR2: SGDLS and YYNGEE. CDR3 nucleotides: TGTGCCAGCGATCGGGGTCTTGGCGAAAAACTGTTTTTT. Translation gives CASDRGLGEKLFF.

This chain uses TRBV5-4 with TRBJ2-1; possible D gene TRBD2, 5 bases. The CDR3 totals 11 residues. From germline, CDR1 is SGHNT and CDR2 YYREEE (reference sequence). With 6 bases removed from V and 8 bases from J, the gap between germline ends came to 9 bases. CDR3 coding DNA: TGTGCCAGCAAGGCGGGCGATGAGCAGTTCTTC. It translates to CASKAGDEQFF.

This clone appeared a few times. J is TRBJ2-3 and V is TRBV13; TRBD1 aligns across 7 bases. After removal of 5 bases from V and 0 bases from J, the junction contained 17 bases not matched to a gene. The CDR3 length is 19 residues. The germline V gene encodes CDR1 PRHDT and CDR2 FYEKMQ (reference sequence). CDR3 residues: CASSPMGRDSRFSTDTQYF. The CDR3 nucleotides read TGTGCCAGCAGCCCAATGGGCCGGGACAGTAGGTTTAGCACAGATACGCAGTATTTT.

This chain links TRBV5-6 with TRBJ2-4; TRBD2 matches 11 bases. With 0 bases clipped from V and 2 bases from J, the junction kept 7 bases outside the gene matches. Per the germline V gene, CDR1 is SGHDT and CDR2 is YYEEEE. The CDR3 runs to 18 residues. The CDR3 nucleotides are TGTGCCAGCAGCTTGGAACTAGCGGGAGACCCCTCCAAAAACATTCAGTACTTC. Translating gives CASSLELAGDPSKNIQYF.

J is TRBJ2-1 and V is TRBV5-5; D unclear. This CDR3 is built from 15 residues. Germline assignment: CDR1 SGHKS and CDR2 YYEKEE (reference sequence). V shed 0 bases and J shed 1 base, with 8 bases lying between them. In nucleotides, the CDR3 is TGTGCCAGCAGCTTGGCCACCGGGTCCTACAATGAGCAGTTCTTC. Its protein product is CASSLATGSYNEQFF.

The CDR3 nucleotides read TGTGCCAGCTCCCCTGGACTTCTCCTTCCAGCCCTCCACTTT. It codes for CASSPGLLLPALHF. The rearrangement uses TRBV28 and TRBJ1-6; D not resolved. The CDR3 length is 14 residues. Trimming shortened V by 8 bases and J by 14 bases, and 22 bases separated the two germline ends. Germline CDR1 reads MDHEN; CDR2 reads SYDVKM.

The V call is TRBV19, the J call TRBJ2-7; 9 nucleotides agree with TRBD2. The V gene end was trimmed by 1 base and the J gene end by 7 bases; junction bases not matched to a gene: 11. Germline CDR1 reads LNHDA; CDR2 reads SQIVND (reference sequence). The CDR3 totals 16 residues. The CDR3: CASSIVSGSYFREQYF. In nucleotides, the CDR3 is TGTGCCAGTAGTATAGTTAGCGGGAGCTACTTTCGGGAGCAGTACTTC. Drawing the rest from reference TRBV19 and TRBJ2-7, the complete variable domain is DGGITQSPKYLFRKEGQNVTLSCEQNLNHDAMYWYRQDPGQGLRLIYYSQIVNDFQKGDIAEGYSVSREKKESFPLTVTSAQKNPTAFYLCASSIVSGSYFREQYFGPGTRLTVT.